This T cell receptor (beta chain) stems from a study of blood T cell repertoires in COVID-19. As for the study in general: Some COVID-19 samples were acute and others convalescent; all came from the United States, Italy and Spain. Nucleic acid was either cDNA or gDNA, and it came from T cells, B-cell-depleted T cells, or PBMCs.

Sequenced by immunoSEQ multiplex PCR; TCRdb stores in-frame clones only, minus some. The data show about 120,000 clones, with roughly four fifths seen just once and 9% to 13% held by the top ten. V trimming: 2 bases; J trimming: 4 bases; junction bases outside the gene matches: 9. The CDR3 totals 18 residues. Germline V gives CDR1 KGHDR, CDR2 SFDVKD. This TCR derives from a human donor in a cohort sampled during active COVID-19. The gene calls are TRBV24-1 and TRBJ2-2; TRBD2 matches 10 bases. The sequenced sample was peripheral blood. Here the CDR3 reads CATSDWRLAGDSTGELFF. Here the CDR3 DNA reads TGTGCCACCAGTGATTGGAGACTAGCGGGCGATTCCACCGGGGAGCTGTTTTTT.